What follows describes a single T cell receptor (beta chain). Its antigen is not identified. An end of the junction differs from the germline gene, which may be a read error. This sample's time point: after neoadjuvant nivolumab, at surgical resection. Patients had HPV-negative, locally advanced oral cavity squamous cell carcinoma. This entry belongs to a study of neoadjuvant anti-PD-1 for oral cavity cancer. Across the study: Non-progressing patients received a fourth nivolumab dose near day 43, then surgery on days 50-56.

The repertoire was sequenced with immunoSEQ multiplex PCR; TCRdb's copy has only in-frame clones and lacks some. The sample lists approximately 68,000 clones, 80% to 90% occurring once. Study-wide points: Only a few patients per response group were TCR-analyzed; validation needed.

CDR1 is LNHDA and CDR2 is SQIVND in the germline V gene (reference sequence). This CDR3 has 13 amino acids. The V and J genes are TRBV19 and TRBJ1-5; 7 nucleotides line up with TRBD1. This receptor was identified in a person aged 40 to 85 with oral cavity squamous cell carcinoma. Material: PBMCs, obtained after nivolumab (anti-PD-1) treatment. As DNA, the CDR3 is TGTGCCAGTGGTATGGGACAGAACCAGCCCCAGCATTTT. Its translation is CASGMGQNQPQHF.